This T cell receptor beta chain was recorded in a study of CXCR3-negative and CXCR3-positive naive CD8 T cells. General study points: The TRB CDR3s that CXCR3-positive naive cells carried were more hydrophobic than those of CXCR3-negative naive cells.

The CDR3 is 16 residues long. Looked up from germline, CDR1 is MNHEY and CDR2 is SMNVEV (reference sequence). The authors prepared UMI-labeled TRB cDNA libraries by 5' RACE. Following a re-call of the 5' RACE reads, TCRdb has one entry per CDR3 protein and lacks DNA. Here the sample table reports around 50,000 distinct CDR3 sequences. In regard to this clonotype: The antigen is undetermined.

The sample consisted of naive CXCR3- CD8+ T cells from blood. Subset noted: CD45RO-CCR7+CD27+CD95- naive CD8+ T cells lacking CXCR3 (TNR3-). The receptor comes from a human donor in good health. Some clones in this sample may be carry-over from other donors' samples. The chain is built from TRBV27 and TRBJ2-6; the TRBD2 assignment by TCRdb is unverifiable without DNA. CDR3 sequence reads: CASSSPGRAGANVLTF.